This TCR beta chain originates from a study of T cells after yellow fever vaccination (dated by TCRdb to between 2017 and 2020). Concerning the study at large: The SMART-Seq v4 Ultra Low Input RNA kit was used to prepare libraries from fractions with low cell numbers. Two healthy male donors, one aged 18 to 30 and one aged 30 to 40 years, made up the cohort. Blood was drawn at multiple timepoints before and after primary and secondary immunization, with bulk PBMC replicates and cell subsets isolated. To follow T-cell clones before and after both primary and booster YFV17D yellow fever vaccination, bulk TCR alpha and beta repertoires underwent longitudinal sequencing.

This clonotype was seen more than once but under ten times. This clone's antigen is unknown. Per-base quality was not reported, and no clone a single base away is much larger than it. TCR cDNA was synthesized by 5'RACE template switching, which introduced a universal primer site and unique molecular identifiers. Priming of cDNA synthesis was performed from both the TCR alpha and TCR beta constant segments. Library amplification involved two PCR steps, and the second step added sample barcodes and sequencing adapters. Sequencing of the libraries was done on either Illumina HiSeq 2500 (2x100 bp) or NovaSeq (2x150 bp). In the original analysis: Reads were demultiplexed and collapsed into UMI consensus sequences with MIGEC, and V(D)J alignment was performed with MiXCR. Clonotypes responding to the vaccine were identified with edgeR on replicate PBMC samples, with the criteria of FDR below 0.01 and a log2 fold change above 5 up to day 15. Each bulk clonotype received a CD4 or CD8 identity based on whether the sequenced CD4 or CD8 repertoire contained that clonotype at higher abundance. TCRdb applied fastp at Q25 and MiXCR to the public reads, then kept only in-frame beta chains. A single entry per CDR3 protein holds the most common genes and DNA from its merged rows. None of the V and J calls come from the authors' own analysis; TCRdb made them. The sample table contains around 350,000 distinct CDR3 sequences; only one count was recorded for around a tenth of them. The leading ten clones occupy more than 15% of the sample.

This sample's treatment or condition label indicates: live attenuated yellow fever vaccine strain. Two biological replicates of bulk PBMCs were collected at each blood-draw timepoint. A standard Ficoll-Paque protocol was used to isolate PBMCs from peripheral blood. RNA was extracted with TriZol from bulk PBMCs, CD4 and CD8 fractions, and dextramer-positive and dextramer-negative fractions. Spanning cysteine to phenylalanine, the CDR3 consists of 13 amino acids. CDR3 DNA is the only sequence kept; it has 39 bases, read in frame from the first base. V is cut by 4 bases and J by 8 bases, and the space between the germline ends is 15 bases. In the germline V gene, CDR1 corresponds to SGHRS and CDR2 to YFSETQ. The paper as a whole reports these results and caveats: The secondary T-cell response was found to be weaker but faster than the primary response, with a peak reached on day 5 rather than on day 15. After the booster, most of the clones that had expanded following primary vaccination were detected again (almost 98% of CD4 and roughly 88% of CD8), which suggests that memory was broadly maintained. Because only a couple of donors were included in the study, the extent to which the findings can be generalized is limited. A small share of clonotypes occurred in both CD4 and CD8 compartments, likely arising from convergent recombination. Computational filtering was needed because FACS-sorted repertoires could contain abundant contaminating clonotypes from the bulk population.

This TCR was recovered from a man younger than 35 who received the YFV17D yellow fever vaccine. The receptor chain draws on TRBV5-1 and TRBJ1-2, with the D segment identity uncertain. Sequenced here: PBMCs, sampled on the day of the first yellow fever vaccination. The CDR3 region has the sequence CASSQLPGTGYTF. In nucleotide form, the sequence is TGCGCCAGCAGCCAGTTGCCTGGCACGGGCTACACCTTC.